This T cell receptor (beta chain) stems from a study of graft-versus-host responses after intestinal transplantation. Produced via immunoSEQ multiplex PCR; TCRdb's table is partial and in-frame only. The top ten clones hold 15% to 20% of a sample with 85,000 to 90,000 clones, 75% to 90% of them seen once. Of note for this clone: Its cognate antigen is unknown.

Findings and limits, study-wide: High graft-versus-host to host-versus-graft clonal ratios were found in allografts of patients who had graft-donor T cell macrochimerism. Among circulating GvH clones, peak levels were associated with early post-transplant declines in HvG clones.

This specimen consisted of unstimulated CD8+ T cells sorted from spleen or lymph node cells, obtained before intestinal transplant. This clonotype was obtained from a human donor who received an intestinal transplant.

DNA for the CDR3: TGTGCCAGCAGTTTACCAGAGGGAACGGCCCAGCCCCAGCATTTT. Residues: CASSLPEGTAQPQHF. The rearrangement uses TRBV28 and TRBJ1-5; D is uncertain. Per germline, CDR1 MDHEN and CDR2 SYDVKM. V lost 2 bases, J lost 7 bases, and 15 bases lay in between. The CDR3 covers 15 residues.